This T cell receptor beta chain was recovered during a study of T cell responses to AZD1222 COVID-19 vaccine. Regarding the study as a whole: Females outnumbered males among donors, who were mostly white British; clonal diversity was possibly underestimated.

This CDR3 region has 14 residues. Germline values: CDR1 SGHKS, CDR2 YYEKEE (reference sequence). The V end lost 0 bases, the J end lost 1 base, and 7 bases lay between the germline ends. Produced via immunoSEQ multiplex PCR; TCRdb's table is partial and in-frame only. Of some 150,000 clones in the sample, roughly 89% were seen once. For this clone: Its matching antigen is unknown.

This sequence originates from an adult in good health. The V gene is TRBV5-5, the J gene TRBJ1-1; no clear D. The starting material was peripheral blood, obtained on day 0 of AZD1222 vaccination. CDR3 DNA: TGTGCCAGCAGCTTGGATACAGCGAACACTGAAGCTTTCTTT. Translating it yields CASSLDTANTEAFF.